This T cell receptor beta chain is from a study of patients and donors after allogeneic stem cell transplantation. This clonotype was counted between two and nine times. V gave up 0 bases and J gave up 0 bases, with 9 bases separating them. The CDR3 has 15 amino acids. Germline loops: CDR1 MGHRA, CDR2 YSYEKL. TCRdb re-called the RT-PCR reads with MiXCR, one entry per CDR3 protein. The repertoire holds more than 850,000 distinct CDR3 sequences, with 15% to 20% as singletons. The sample was blood, either unsorted or a sorted T cell fraction (not recorded which). This chain uses TRBV4-1 with TRBJ2-7; D is undetermined. This clonotype originated in a human donor who was either an allogeneic HSCT recipient or a stem cell or donor lymphocyte infusion donor (not recorded which). It is not recorded whose cells these are; they may come from a transplant donor. Written as DNA, the CDR3 is TGCGCCAGCAGCCAAGATTGGACGCTCTCCTACGAGCAGTACTTC. It translates to CASSQDWTLSYEQYF.